This T cell receptor beta chain derives from a study of regulatory T cells in long-lasting Graves disease (dated by TCRdb to the early 2020s). The study in broad terms: In the newly diagnosed Graves' disease group, patients had been taking antithyroid drugs for less than 3 months. The study was conducted in China and was registered as a clinical trial. This study used TCR sequencing and RNA sequencing of peripheral blood to compare persistent Graves' disease patients against newly diagnosed Graves' disease patients. A total of about 33 samples underwent TCR sequencing, from roughly 13 patients with persistent Graves' disease and 20 patients with newly diagnosed Graves' disease.

Of note for this clonotype: Its antigen is not yet known. No much larger clonotype is one base removed from it; base qualities were not supplied.

Broad study findings and their caveats: Preferential use of TRBV28, TRBJ1-2 and TRBJ2-5 was observed in persistent disease, whereas TRBV20-1 and TRBJ2-1 were favored in newly diagnosed disease. As a limitation, the authors acknowledged that the small sample size may reduce accuracy. Only the TCR beta chain was sequenced and analyzed. Compared with newly diagnosed patients, patients with persistent Graves' disease had lower TCR Shannon entropy and fewer highly expanded clones, which suggests clonal expansion. The study examined only peripheral blood because the primary lesion, thyroid tissue, could not be accessed. Patients with persistent disease shared more public clonotypes (roughly 2,900) than newly diagnosed patients did (about 1,000).

V lost 2 bases and J lost 5 bases; the stretch between them is 6 bases long. From the cysteine up to the phenylalanine, the CDR3 has a length of 12 residues. Kept here is only the CDR3 DNA, which spans 36 bases and is read in frame from base 1. Based on the germline V gene, the CDR1 and CDR2 sequences are MGHDK and SYGVNS. The time point label, as the study defines it: newly diagnosed GD, antithyroid drugs for less than 3 months. For both TCR sequencing and RNA sequencing, RNA was extracted from PBMCs in TRIzol. The diagnosis of Graves' disease was made according to American Thyroid Association guidelines. Patients for the study were recruited at an endocrinology department in Xi'an, China. Each patient gave approximately 10 milliliters of peripheral blood, collected in an EDTA anticoagulant tube. Ficoll Paque Plus density gradient separation was used to isolate PBMCs, and no further T cell sorting was done. An Agilent 2100 Bioanalyzer and agarose gel were used to check RNA quality, and a NanoDrop 2000 was used to measure RNA concentration.

The method behind the library was multiplex PCR. TCRdb shows the sequencer as Illumina HiSeq 4000. TCR beta libraries were built with iRepertoire HTBI primers and Arm-PCR amplification of CDR3 regions. PCR products were gel purified before sequencing. As for how the authors treated the data: Across samples, about 64 TRBV and 13 to 15 TRBJ segments were identified and used for gene usage analysis of CDR3 amino acid clonotypes. Filtered high-quality paired reads were merged into contigs using COPE and FqMerger. BLAST was used to align contigs to the IMGT TRBV, TRBD and TRBJ reference genes, and CDR3 was defined following IMGT. Clonotypes above 0.1% frequency were classified as highly expanded clones. Shannon entropy was used to measure repertoire diversity, and the Gini coefficient was used to measure V-J evenness. A clonotype found in more than one individual was treated as public. TCRdb reworked the public reads: Q25 trimming with fastp, MiXCR clone assembly, productive beta chains retained. Under each unique CDR3 protein, matching rows form one entry showing the most common genes and DNA. It is TCRdb's table, rather than the study itself, that gives the V and J calls and clone size. The sample table shows 530,000 or so distinct CDR3 sequences, and 13% are seen once. The ten largest account for 8% to 10% of the sample.

The same sample was also used in a study of T cells in Graves' hyperthyroidism and ophthalmopathy. Reported in the second study: Stable Graves' hyperthyroidism was defined as no progression to ophthalmopathy during 18 months of follow-up. Hyperthyroidism patients were newly diagnosed, with disease duration under 2 months, and aged 18 to 65 years. Exclusion was applied to patients with uncontrolled infections, other autoimmune diseases, pregnancy or lactation. Diagnoses were established on the basis of clinical symptoms, serum thyroxine and TRAb, thyroid ultrasound, and orbital computed tomography. The first round of RT-PCR for the TCR CDR3 was performed with the HTBI primer set and the Qiagen OneStep RT-PCR kit. Most expanded thyroid clonotypes (frequency above 0.001) were also detected in blood, a finding suggesting that blood repertoires may reflect thyroid immune responses. In cross-validation, a model built on a 13 V-J signature told ophthalmopathy apart from stable hyperthyroidism with approximately 90% sensitivity and roughly 82% specificity, and in testing the same model reached 80%/75%. During validation, the model predicted progression to ophthalmopathy a median of around six months ahead of onset, with almost 71% sensitivity and 72% to 85% specificity. A discovery cohort of around 100 patients, 43 with Graves' ophthalmopathy and fewer than 65 with stable Graves' hyperthyroidism, was used to find distinguishing TCR V-J signatures. Prospective prediction of ophthalmopathy was tested in an independent validation cohort consisting of fewer than 20 hyperthyroidism patients and approximately 16 patients who later progressed to ophthalmopathy. For training and testing, the 100 or so patients in the discovery cohort were randomly divided in a 7:3 ratio. In addition, the study compared T-cell repertoires in thyroid tissue and in blood from about six Graves' hyperthyroidism patients. Once sampling was done, hyperthyroidism patients were given methimazole at a starting dose of 30 mg daily, whereas ophthalmopathy patients were given high-dose intravenous methylprednisolone. The libraries were constructed in a second round of multiplex PCR and then size-selected and purified. The libraries were sequenced on an Illumina HiSeq2000 using paired-end 100 bp reads. SOAPnuke was used to process the raw data, removing reads that contained adapters or uncalled bases, had a mean Phred below 15, or lacked an exact match to the constant primer or identifier. COPE v1.2.5 was used to merge the high-quality paired reads, and each unique nucleotide sequence was defined as a clonotype. MiTCR v1.1 was used to align the clonotypes against IMGT TRBV, TRBD and TRBJ reference segments. The analysis included only V-J combinations with a frequency above 0.0001, which together covered around 99% of the repertoires. The TCS score was defined as the ratio of F50 (clonal expansion) to E x V (chaos), calculated using BLOSUM62-based TCRdist between CDR3 peptides within each V-J. Welch's t-statistics and random forest reduced fewer than 600 V-J features to roughly 13, which were used in a naive Bayes classifier (R e1071). Sample size was not statistically predetermined, and investigators were not blinded to group allocation. The paper describes TCR Vbeta CDR3 sequencing of about 140 peripheral blood samples, made up of approximately 40 ophthalmopathy patients, approximately 76 hyperthyroidism patients and roughly 17 progressor patients.

This TCR derives from a man aged 25 to 40 with Graves disease. Donor details come from another sample of the same person, matched by shared clones. The V and J segments used are TRBV25-1 and TRBJ1-2; the D gene cannot be named for sure. The sequenced sample was peripheral blood mononuclear cells (PBMCs), obtained at new diagnosis, from a patient treated with antithyroid drugs. The CDR3 protein sequence reads: CASSEPLYGYTF. The DNA sequence is as follows: TGTGCCAGCAGTGAACCCCTATATGGCTACACCTTC.